This T cell receptor (beta chain) was captured in a study of T cells in Graves' hyperthyroidism and ophthalmopathy. Amplified TCR beta CDR3 regions came from RNA transcripts. Primed by the HTBI set, a first-round RT-PCR was run on the TCR CDR3. TCRdb ran MiXCR on the multiplex PCR reads and lists one entry per CDR3 protein. This sample has about 400,000 distinct CDR3 sequences; 15% to 17% occur once, and the top ten carry over 7.5%. With V trimmed by 0 bases and J by 9 bases, 10 bases remained unmatched. CDR3 size: 16 residues. Germline loops: CDR1 SGHRS, CDR2 YFSETQ. The table lists this clonotype with many counts. Graves' hyperthyroidism qualified as stable when ophthalmopathy did not progress within 18 months.

What was sequenced was blood. The sequence was obtained from a woman aged 18-29 years with Graves' hyperthyroidism. The chain has TRBV5-1 and TRBJ2-1; TRBD2 matches at 9 bases. The chain's CDR3 is CASSLGRTSVIGEQFF. The CDR3 nucleotides read TGCGCCAGCAGCTTGGGACGGACTAGCGTTATAGGTGAGCAGTTCTTC. The variable domain in full, with the rest retrieved from reference TRBV5-1 and TRBJ2-1, is KAGVTQTPRYLIKTRGQQVTLSCSPISGHRSVSWYQQTPGQGLQFLFEYFSETQRNKGNFPGRFSGRQFSNSRSEMNVSTLELGDSALYLCASSLGRTSVIGEQFFGPGTRLTVL.